Given below is one TCR beta chain in context. The antigen remains unidentified. This specimen comes from a study of shared clonotypes between healthy human individuals. Whole-study findings and limits: Incomplete sequencing of sorted subsets was indicated by rarefaction despite large depth. Sampling involved blood alone; tissue repertoires likely differ.

The V gene lost 4 bases and the J gene lost 6 bases, with 16 bases spanning the gap. Germline CDR1 SGHRS, CDR2 YFSETQ. This CDR3 region has 14 residues. The input for sorted-subset replicate PCRs was approximately 210 ng DNA, about 30,000 T cell genomes. In the original processing: For the immunoSEQ data, sequences were junction-only without quality scores, so filtering differed. TCRdb keeps only in-frame clones here, not all; method: immunoSEQ multiplex PCR. V and J calls and clone size come straight from that table; D and trimming were deduced from the DNA. The sample contains about 1.1 million clones, about 72% of which appear only once.

The chain recombines TRBV5-1 with TRBJ1-1, with D maybe TRBD1 (5 bases). The origin of this receptor is a man between 18 and 29 years old in good health. Some clones in this sample may be carry-over from other donors' samples. The sequencing input was memory CD4+ T cells from PBMCs. Subset: CD45RA-negative fraction. The CDR3 region has the DNA TGCGCCAGCAGCGGTTCGAGGGGAGGGCCTGAAGCTTTCTTT. As protein: CASSGSRGGPEAFF.